The present T cell receptor beta chain was sequenced within a study of blood T cells in healthy people across ages (dated by TCRdb to 2014 to 2015). Context from the whole study: In model experiments, template switching captured about one uniquely barcoded TCR beta cDNA molecule for every two T cells. To track age-related changes in TCR beta repertoire diversity, the study relied on deep sequencing normalized with unique cDNA molecular identifiers. To avoid experimental bias, donors of different ages were randomly spread across the sequencing lanes. Two additional independent replicas of 1 million unique cDNA reads from the same blood draw were analyzed for two donors (one aged 18 to 29 and one aged 80 or older). Four age groups were formed from the donors: young (average about 15 years), middle-aged (approximately 39), aged (about 62) and long-lived (around 82).

Systemically healthy Caucasian individuals from Russia, 39 in total and aged roughly 6 to 95 years, were included as donors. Roughly 10 milliliters of peripheral blood were drawn from each donor into EDTA-treated Vacutainer tubes. PBMCs were isolated by Ficoll-Paque density-gradient centrifugation, with at least 7 million obtained per sample. Total RNA, at least 5 micrograms per sample, was extracted from PBMCs with Trizol reagent. For every donor, an aliquot of PBMCs went through flow cytometry to measure the percentages of naive CD45RAhigh/CD27high T cells. Library method: 5' RACE. Sequencing took place on an Illumina HiSeq 2500. The second PCR ran for about 6 to 12 cycles and used a J-beta primer mix along with a sample-barcoded 5' primer. A unique molecular identifier was introduced onto each TCR beta cDNA molecule by a template-switch 5' adaptor carrying 12 random nucleotides. At least 2.5 million CDR3-containing paired-end reads were obtained from each sample. All of the RNA was converted into first-strand cDNA using the Mint cDNA synthesis kit, with a TRBC-specific oligonucleotide serving as the primer. Following uracil-DNA glycosylase treatment, a first 18-cycle PCR with universal primers M1SS and BC2_uni_R was performed on all cDNA. As for how the authors treated the data: Normalization of each sample was performed by random selection of 1 million high-quality reads, each carrying a distinct molecular identifier. Reads sharing molecular identifiers were discarded rather than binned into consensus sequences. MiTCR, run with a Q25 quality threshold and the strictest error-elimination algorithm, handled CDR3 identification, clonotype clustering and error correction. A nonparametric unseen species model with Euler transformation was used to estimate lower-bound total TCR beta diversity. TCRdb reran the public reads through fastp at Q25 and MiXCR, keeping productive beta chains. Each entry merges the rows of one CDR3 protein and shows their most common DNA and genes. The V and J calls come from TCRdb's annotation, not from the publication. For this sample the table gives about 730,000 distinct CDR3 sequences, of which roughly 43% were detected only once. The ten largest clonotypes hold under 25% of the sample.

On this clonotype: Its antigen remains unidentified. At one boundary the junction diverges from the germline segment, which might be a read error.

Overall study results and their limits: Bulk unsorted PBMC profiling prevented conclusive comparison of naive and antigen-experienced compartments. Observed TCR beta diversity per million T cells fell roughly linearly with age, and a significant reduction was already apparent by age around 40. The long-lived group showed more naive CD4+ T cells, fewer expanded clones and increased TCR diversity than the aged group, suggesting age selection. There was a strong correlation between observed TCR beta diversity and the percentage of naive T cells measured by flow cytometry. Donor CMV infection status was unknown, potentially confounding age-related changes in expanded clonotypes. Total diversity estimates from one million sequenced T cells were considered lower bounds and underestimates.

The receptor comes from a woman aged 60-75 years in good health. Sequences were obtained from blood.

The nucleotide sequence reads TGTGCCTGGAGTGTCTTAACAGGGAACATTGAAGCTTTCTTT. Its amino acids are CAWSVLTGNIEAFF. The rearrangement joined TRBV30 to TRBJ1-1; the best D guess is TRBD1, with 6 bases matching. Taken from the germline V gene (reference sequence), the CDR1 and CDR2 loops are GTSNPN and SVGIG. From the cysteine up to the phenylalanine, the CDR3 has a length of 14 residues. The retained sequence is limited to the CDR3, 42 bases, with the frame set at the first base.